This T cell receptor (beta chain) emerged from a study of T-cell memory formation after mild COVID-19. The overall study: Clusters were largely donor specific.

General observations from the study: Day 15 to 85 contractors were CD4/CD8 balanced; later expanders leaned CD4+.

This clonotype was seen more than once but under ten times. What it recognizes is unknown. TCRdb re-derived calls from the 5' RACE reads in MiXCR, one entry per CDR3 protein. The data show a few hundred thousand distinct CDR3 sequences, about a sixth seen once. The V and J ends lost 4 bases and 13 bases, in that order; junction bases with no gene match: 7. This CDR3 spans 12 amino acids. Germline CDR1 reads SGHRS; CDR2 reads YFSETQ. The sequence was collected from a man aged 18 to 35 who had mild COVID-19 (a few samples of this study predate the infection). Cell type and time point are not known. The V call is TRBV5-1, the J call TRBJ1-2, with TRBD1 matching 10 bases. Material: PBMCs or a T cell subset sorted from them (not recorded which). In DNA, the CDR3 is TGCGCCAGCAGCGGGGACAGGGGACCGGTCACCTTC. Its translation: CASSGDRGPVTF.